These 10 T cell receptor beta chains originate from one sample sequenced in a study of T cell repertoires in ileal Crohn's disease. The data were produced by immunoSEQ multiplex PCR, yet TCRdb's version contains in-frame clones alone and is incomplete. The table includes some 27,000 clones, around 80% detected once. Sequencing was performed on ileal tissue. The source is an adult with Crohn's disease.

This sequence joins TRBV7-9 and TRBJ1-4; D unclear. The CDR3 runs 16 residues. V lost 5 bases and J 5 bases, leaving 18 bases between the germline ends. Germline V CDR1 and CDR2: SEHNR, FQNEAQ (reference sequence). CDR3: CASSPSGGEVNEKLFF. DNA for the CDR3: TGTGCCAGCAGCCCTAGCGGTGGAGAAGTAAATGAAAAACTGTTTTTT.

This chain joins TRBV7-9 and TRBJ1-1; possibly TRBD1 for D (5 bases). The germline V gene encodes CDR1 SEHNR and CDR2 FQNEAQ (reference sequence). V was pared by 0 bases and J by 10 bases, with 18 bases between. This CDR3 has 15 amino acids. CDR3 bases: TGTGCCAGCAGCTTAGCGACCGGGGGGAGCATAGGAGCTTTCTTT. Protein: CASSLATGGSIGAFF.

CDR3 in DNA: TGTGCCTGGAGTTTAGGGGGATTCAATGAGCAGTTCTTC. Translation gives CAWSLGGFNEQFF. The V call is TRBV30, the J call TRBJ2-1, with D perhaps TRBD1 (6 bases). CDR3 size: 13 residues. In germline, CDR1 is GTSNPN, CDR2 SVGIG (reference sequence). V lost 2 bases, J lost 6 bases, and 11 bases lay in between.

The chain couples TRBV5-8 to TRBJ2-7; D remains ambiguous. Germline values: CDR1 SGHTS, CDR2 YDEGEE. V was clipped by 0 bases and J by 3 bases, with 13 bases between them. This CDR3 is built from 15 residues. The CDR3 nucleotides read TGTGCCAGCAGCTTGGCCGCAGCAGGAAACTACGAGCAGTACTTC. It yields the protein CASSLAAAGNYEQYF.

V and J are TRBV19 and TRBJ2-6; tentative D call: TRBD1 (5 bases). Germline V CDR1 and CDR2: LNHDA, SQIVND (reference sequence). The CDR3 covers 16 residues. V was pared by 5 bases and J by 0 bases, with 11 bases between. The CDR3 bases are TGTGCCAGTAGTGACAGACCTAACTCTGGGGCCAACGTCCTGACTTTC. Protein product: CASSDRPNSGANVLTF.

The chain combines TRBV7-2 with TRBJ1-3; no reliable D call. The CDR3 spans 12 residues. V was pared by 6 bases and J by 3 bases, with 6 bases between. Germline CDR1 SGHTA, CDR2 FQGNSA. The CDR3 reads CASSFNGNTIYF. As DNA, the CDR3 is TGTGCCAGCAGTTTCAATGGAAACACCATATATTTT.

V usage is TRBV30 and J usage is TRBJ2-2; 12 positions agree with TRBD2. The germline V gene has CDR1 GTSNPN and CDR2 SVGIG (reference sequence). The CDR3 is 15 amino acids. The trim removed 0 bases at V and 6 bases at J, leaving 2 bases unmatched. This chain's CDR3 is CAWSVLAGGSGELFF. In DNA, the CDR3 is TGTGCCTGGAGTGTACTAGCGGGGGGATCCGGGGAGCTGTTTTTT. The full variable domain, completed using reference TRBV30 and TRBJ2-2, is SQTIHQWPATLVQPVGSPLSLECTVEGTSNPNLYWYRQAAGRGLQLLFYSVGIGQISSEVPQNLSASRPQDRQFILSSKKLLLSDSGFYLCAWSVLAGGSGELFFGEGSRLTVL.

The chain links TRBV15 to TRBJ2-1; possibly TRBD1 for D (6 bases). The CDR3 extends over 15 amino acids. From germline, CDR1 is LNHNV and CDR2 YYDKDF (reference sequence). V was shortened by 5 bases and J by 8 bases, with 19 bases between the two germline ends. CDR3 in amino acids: CATSGHRDSLDEQFF. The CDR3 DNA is TGTGCCACCAGCGGACACAGGGATTCTCTTGATGAGCAGTTCTTC.

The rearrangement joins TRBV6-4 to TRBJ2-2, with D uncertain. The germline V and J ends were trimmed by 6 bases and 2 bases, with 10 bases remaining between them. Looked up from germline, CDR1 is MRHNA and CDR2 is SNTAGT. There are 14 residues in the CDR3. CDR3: CASRWLFNTGELFF. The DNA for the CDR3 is TGTGCCAGCAGATGGCTTTTCAACACCGGGGAGCTGTTTTTT.

CDR3 coding DNA: TGTGCCAGCAACGACGGGGGAGGTGAGCAGTTCTTC. Translated, it gives CASNDGGGEQFF. The chain couples TRBV7-3 to TRBJ2-1; D is possibly TRBD2 (6 bases). CDR1 and CDR2 (germline): SGHTA, FQGTGA. The CDR3 totals 12 residues. Trimming removed 7 bases from V and 9 bases from J, with 13 bases in between.